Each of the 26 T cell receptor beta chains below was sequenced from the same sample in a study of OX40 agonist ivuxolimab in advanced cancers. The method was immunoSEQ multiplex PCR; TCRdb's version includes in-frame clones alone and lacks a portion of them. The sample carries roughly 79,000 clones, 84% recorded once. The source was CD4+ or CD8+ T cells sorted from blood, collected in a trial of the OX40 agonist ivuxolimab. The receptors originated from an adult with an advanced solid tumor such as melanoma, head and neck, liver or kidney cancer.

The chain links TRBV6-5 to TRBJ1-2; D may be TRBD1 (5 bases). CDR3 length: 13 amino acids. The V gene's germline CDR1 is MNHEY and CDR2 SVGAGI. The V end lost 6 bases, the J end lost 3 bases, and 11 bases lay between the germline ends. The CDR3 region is CASSRMGDYGYTF. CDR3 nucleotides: TGTGCCAGCAGCCGGATGGGGGACTATGGCTACACCTTC.

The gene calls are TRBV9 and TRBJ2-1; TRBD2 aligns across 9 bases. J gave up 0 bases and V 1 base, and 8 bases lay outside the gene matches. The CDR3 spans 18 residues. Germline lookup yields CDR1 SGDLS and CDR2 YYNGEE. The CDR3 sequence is CASSVTSGGFSSYNEQFF. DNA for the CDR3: TGTGCCAGCAGCGTAACCAGCGGGGGGTTCAGCTCCTACAATGAGCAGTTCTTC. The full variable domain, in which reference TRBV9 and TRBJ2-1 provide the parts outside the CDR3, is DSGVTQTPKHLITATGQRVTLRCSPRSGDLSVYWYQQSLDQGLQFLIQYYNGEERAKGNILERFSAQQFPDLHSELNLSSLELGDSALYFCASSVTSGGFSSYNEQFFGPGTRLTVL.

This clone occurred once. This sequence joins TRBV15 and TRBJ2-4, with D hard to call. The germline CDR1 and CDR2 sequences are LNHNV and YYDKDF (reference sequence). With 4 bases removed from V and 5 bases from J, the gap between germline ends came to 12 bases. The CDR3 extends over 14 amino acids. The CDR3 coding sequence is TGTGCCACCAGCAATATAGCCCAGGAAAACATTCAGTACTTC. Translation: CATSNIAQENIQYF.

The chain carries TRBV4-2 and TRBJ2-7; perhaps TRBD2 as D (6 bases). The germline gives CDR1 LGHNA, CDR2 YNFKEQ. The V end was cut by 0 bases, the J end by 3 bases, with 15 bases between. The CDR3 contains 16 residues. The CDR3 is CASSQEGRGAIYEQYF. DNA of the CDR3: TGTGCCAGCAGCCAAGAGGGGCGGGGCGCCATCTACGAGCAGTACTTC.

The CDR3 sequence: CASSLVQQQETQYF. For the CDR3, the DNA is TGCGCCAGCAGCCTCGTTCAACAACAAGAGACCCAGTACTTC. The chain links TRBV4-1 to TRBJ2-5; no clear D. The germline gives CDR1 MGHRA, CDR2 YSYEKL. CDR3 length: 14 amino acids. Trimming removed 4 bases at V and 2 bases at J, with 11 bases between.

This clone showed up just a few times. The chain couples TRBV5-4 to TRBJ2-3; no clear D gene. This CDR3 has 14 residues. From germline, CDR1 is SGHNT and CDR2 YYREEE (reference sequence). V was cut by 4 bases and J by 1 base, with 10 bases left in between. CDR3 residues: CASSVSPGTDTQYF. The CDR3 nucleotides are TGTGCCAGCAGCGTCTCGCCAGGCACAGATACGCAGTATTTT.

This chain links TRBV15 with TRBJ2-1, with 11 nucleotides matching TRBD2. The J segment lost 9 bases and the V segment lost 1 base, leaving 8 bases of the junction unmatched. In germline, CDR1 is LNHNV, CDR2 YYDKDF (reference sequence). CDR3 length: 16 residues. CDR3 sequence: CATSRGVAGGLGEQFF. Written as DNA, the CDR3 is TGTGCCACCAGCAGAGGCGTAGCGGGAGGGTTAGGTGAGCAGTTCTTC. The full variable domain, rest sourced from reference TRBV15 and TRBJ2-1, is DAMVIQNPRYQVTQFGKPVTLSCSQTLNHNVMYWYQQKSSQAPKLLFHYYDKDFNNEADTPDNFQSRRPNTSFCFLDIRSPGLGDTAMYLCATSRGVAGGLGEQFFGPGTRLTVL.

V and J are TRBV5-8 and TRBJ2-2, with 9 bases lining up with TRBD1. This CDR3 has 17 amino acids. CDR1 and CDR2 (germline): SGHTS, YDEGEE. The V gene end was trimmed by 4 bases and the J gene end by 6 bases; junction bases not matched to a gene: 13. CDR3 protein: CASSRGQGTWVAGELFF. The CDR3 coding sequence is TGTGCCAGCAGCCGAGGACAGGGGACATGGGTGGCCGGGGAGCTGTTTTTT.

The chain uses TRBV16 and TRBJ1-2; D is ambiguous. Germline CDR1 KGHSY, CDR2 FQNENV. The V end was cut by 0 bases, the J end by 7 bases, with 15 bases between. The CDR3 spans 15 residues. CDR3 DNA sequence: TGTGCCAGCAGCCAATCCGCGGGGATAGGCGGTGGCTACACCTTC. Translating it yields CASSQSAGIGGGYTF.

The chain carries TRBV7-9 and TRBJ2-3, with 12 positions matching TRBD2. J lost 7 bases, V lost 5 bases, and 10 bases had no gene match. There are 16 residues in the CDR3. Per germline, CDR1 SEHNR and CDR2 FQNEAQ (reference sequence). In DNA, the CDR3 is TGTGCCAGCAGCCCCCCCCTAGCGGGGGGGCGTCATACGCAGTATTTT. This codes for CASSPPLAGGRHTQYF.

The CDR3 nucleotides read TGTGCCAGCAGCTTACAACAGGGGAAGGGTGAAGCTTTCTTT. Protein sequence: CASSLQQGKGEAFF. The chain uses TRBV13 and TRBJ1-1; the match to TRBD1 covers 7 bases. This CDR3 region has 14 residues. Germline assignment: CDR1 PRHDT and CDR2 FYEKMQ (reference sequence). V trimming: 2 bases; J trimming: 7 bases; junction bases outside the gene matches: 7.

Here the CDR3 DNA reads TGTGCCAGCAGTTACGACAGTTCTTTCACAAACAATGAGCAGTTCTTC. Residues: CASSYDSSFTNNEQFF. The chain couples TRBV6-5 to TRBJ2-1, with D possibly matching TRBD1 (5 bases). The CDR3 has 16 amino acids. The V end lost 2 bases, the J end lost 5 bases, and 16 bases lay between the germline ends. Germline CDR1 and CDR2: MNHEY and SVGAGI.

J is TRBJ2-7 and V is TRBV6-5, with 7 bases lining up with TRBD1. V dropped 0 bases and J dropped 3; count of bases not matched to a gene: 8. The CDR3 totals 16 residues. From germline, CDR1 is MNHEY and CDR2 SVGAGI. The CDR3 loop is CASSYSGQPSVYEQYF. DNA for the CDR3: TGTGCCAGCAGTTACTCGGGACAGCCCTCCGTCTACGAGCAGTACTTC.

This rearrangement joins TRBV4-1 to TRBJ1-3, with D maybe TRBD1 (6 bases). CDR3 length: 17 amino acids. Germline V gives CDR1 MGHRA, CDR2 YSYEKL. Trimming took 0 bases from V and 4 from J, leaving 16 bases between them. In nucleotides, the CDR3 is TGCGCCAGCAGCCAAGAGCCCGGAGGGGGGGGCGGAAACACCATATATTTT. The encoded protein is CASSQEPGGGGGNTIYF.

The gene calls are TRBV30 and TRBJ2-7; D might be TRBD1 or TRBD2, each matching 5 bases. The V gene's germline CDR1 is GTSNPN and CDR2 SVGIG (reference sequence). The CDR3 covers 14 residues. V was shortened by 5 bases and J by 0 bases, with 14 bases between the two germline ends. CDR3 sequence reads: CAWGLKGSSYEQYF. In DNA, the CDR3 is TGTGCCTGGGGGTTGAAGGGGAGCTCCTACGAGCAGTACTTC.

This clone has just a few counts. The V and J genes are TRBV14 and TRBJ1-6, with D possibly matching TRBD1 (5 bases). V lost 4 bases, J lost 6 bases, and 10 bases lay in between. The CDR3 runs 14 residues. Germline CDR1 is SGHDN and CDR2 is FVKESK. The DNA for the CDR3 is TGTGCCAGCAGCCCTCAGGGATTTAATTCACCCCTCCACTTT. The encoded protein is CASSPQGFNSPLHF.

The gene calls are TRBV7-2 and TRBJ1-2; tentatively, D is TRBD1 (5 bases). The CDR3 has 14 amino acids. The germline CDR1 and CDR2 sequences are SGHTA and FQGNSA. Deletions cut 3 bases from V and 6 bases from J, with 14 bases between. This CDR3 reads CASSFRSRGDGYTF. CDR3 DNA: TGTGCCAGCAGCTTTAGGAGCCGGGGGGATGGCTACACCTTC.

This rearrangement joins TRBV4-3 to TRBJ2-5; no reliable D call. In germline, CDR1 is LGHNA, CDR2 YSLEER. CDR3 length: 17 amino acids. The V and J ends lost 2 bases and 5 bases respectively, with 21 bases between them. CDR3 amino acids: CASSQNGGRHFGETQYF. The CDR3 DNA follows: TGCGCCAGCAGCCAAAACGGCGGCAGGCACTTTGGCGAGACCCAGTACTTC.

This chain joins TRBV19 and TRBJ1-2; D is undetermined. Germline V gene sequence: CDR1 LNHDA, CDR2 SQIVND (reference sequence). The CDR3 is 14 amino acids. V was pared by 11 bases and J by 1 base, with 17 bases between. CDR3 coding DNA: TGTGCCTCCAGCTCCGGCTCGAGTAACTATGGCTACACCTTC. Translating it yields CASSSGSSNYGYTF. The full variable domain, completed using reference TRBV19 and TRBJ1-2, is DGGITQSPKYLFRKEGQNVTLSCEQNLNHDAMYWYRQDPGQGLRLIYYSQIVNDFQKGDIAEGYSVSREKKESFPLTVTSAQKNPTAFYLCASSSGSSNYGYTFGSGTRLTVV.

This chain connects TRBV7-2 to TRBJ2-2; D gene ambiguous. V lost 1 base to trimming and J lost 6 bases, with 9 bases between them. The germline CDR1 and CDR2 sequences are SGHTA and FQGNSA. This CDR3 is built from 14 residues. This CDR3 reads CASSLEQQSGELFF. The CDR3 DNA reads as TGTGCCAGCAGCTTAGAGCAACAGTCCGGGGAGCTGTTTTTT.

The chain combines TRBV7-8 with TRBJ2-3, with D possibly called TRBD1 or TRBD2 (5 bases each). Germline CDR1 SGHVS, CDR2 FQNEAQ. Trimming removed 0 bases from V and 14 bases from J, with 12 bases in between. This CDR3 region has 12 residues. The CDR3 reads CASSLAGRAPYF. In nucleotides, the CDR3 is TGTGCCAGCAGCTTAGCGGGGCGGGCACCGTATTTT.

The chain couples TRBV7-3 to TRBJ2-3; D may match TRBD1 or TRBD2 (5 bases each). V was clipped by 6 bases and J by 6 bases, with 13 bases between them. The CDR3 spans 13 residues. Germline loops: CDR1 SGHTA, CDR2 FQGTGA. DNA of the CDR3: TGTGCCAGCAGTCGTCTCGAGGGGGATACGCAGTATTTT. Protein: CASSRLEGDTQYF.

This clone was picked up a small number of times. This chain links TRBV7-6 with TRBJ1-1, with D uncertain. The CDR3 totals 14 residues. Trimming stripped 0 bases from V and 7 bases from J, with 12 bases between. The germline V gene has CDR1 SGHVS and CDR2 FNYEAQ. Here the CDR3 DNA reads TGTGCCAGCAGCTTAGCGCTTCGCTTGGATGAAGCTTTCTTT. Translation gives CASSLALRLDEAFF.

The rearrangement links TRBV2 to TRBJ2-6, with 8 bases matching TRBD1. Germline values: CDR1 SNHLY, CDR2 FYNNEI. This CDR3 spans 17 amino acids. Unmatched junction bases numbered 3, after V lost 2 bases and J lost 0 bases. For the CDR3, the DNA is TGTGCCAGCAGTGAAATAGGACAGGGCTCTGGGGCCAACGTCCTGACTTTC. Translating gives CASSEIGQGSGANVLTF.

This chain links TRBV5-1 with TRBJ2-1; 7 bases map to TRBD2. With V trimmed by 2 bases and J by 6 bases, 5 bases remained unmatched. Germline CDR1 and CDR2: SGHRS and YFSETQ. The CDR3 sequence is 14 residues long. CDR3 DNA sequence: TGCGCCAGCAGCTTAGGCGGGAGCTCCAATGAGCAGTTCTTC. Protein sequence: CASSLGGSSNEQFF.

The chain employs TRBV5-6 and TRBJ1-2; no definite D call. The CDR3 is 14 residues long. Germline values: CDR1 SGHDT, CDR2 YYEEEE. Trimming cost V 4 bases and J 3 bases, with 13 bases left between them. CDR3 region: CASSPIGRDYGYTF. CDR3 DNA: TGTGCCAGCAGCCCCATCGGGAGGGACTATGGCTACACCTTC.